This entry lists 31 T cell receptor beta chains sequenced from one sample in a study of T-cell reconstitution after alpha-beta-depleted transplantation in children. The authors prepared the TCRbeta library with unique molecular identifiers. One entry per CDR3 protein, called by TCRdb with MiXCR from the PCR reads. This table has about 400,000 distinct CDR3 sequences, about 20% appearing once. Here the sequenced sample was PBMCs from the stem cell graft donor, taken from the stem cell graft. These receptors were collected from a human donor who donated a stem cell graft to a child with acute myeloid leukemia.

This clonotype has more than one count but fewer than ten. This chain connects TRBV5-1 to TRBJ2-7, with 10 bases lining up with TRBD1. The CDR3 runs to 14 residues. The germline CDR1 and CDR2 sequences are SGHRS and YFSETQ. Trimming took 4 bases from V and 2 from J; bases not matched to a gene: 3. The CDR3 bases are TGCGCCAGCAGCGATGGACAGGGGGCCTACGAGCAGTACTTC. Protein: CASSDGQGAYEQYF.

The table lists this clonotype with a few counts. V usage is TRBV25-1 and J usage is TRBJ2-1; 7 bases are shared with TRBD2. Germline CDR1 reads MGHDK; CDR2 reads SYGVNS. The V and J ends lost 1 base and 4 bases, in that order; junction bases with no gene match: 7. This CDR3 has 16 amino acids. CDR3 nucleotide sequence: TGTGCCAGCAGTGAATTTATGGGAGGGTTATACAATGAGCAGTTCTTC. It encodes CASSEFMGGLYNEQFF.

The chain combines TRBV3-1 with TRBJ2-1; unclear D gene. The CDR3 runs 13 residues. The V end lost 1 base, the J end lost 9 bases, and 10 bases lay between the germline ends. The germline CDR1 and CDR2 sequences are LGHDT and YNNKEL (reference sequence). This CDR3 is CASSQAASGEQFF. CDR3 nucleotides: TGTGCCAGCAGCCAAGCTGCTTCTGGTGAGCAGTTCTTC.

The CDR3 region is CASSEVRQVQYNEQFF. The CDR3 bases are TGTGCCAGCAGTGAAGTACGACAGGTCCAATACAATGAGCAGTTCTTC. This chain joins TRBV25-1 and TRBJ2-1, with D maybe TRBD1 (6 bases). The CDR3 loop spans 16 amino acids. The germline V and J ends were trimmed by 2 bases and 4 bases, with 15 bases remaining between them. Germline V lookup: CDR1 MGHDK, CDR2 SYGVNS. Full variable domain (rest looked up from reference TRBV25-1 and TRBJ2-1): EADIYQTPRYLVIGTGKKITLECSQTMGHDKMYWYQQDPGMELHLIHYSYGVNSTEKGDLSSESTVSRIRTEHFPLTLESARPSHTSQYLCASSEVRQVQYNEQFFGPGTRLTVL.

V and J are TRBV5-5 and TRBJ2-1, with D possibly matching TRBD2 (6 bases). V shed 4 bases and J shed 2 bases, with 13 bases lying between them. In germline, CDR1 is SGHKS, CDR2 YYEKEE (reference sequence). CDR3 length: 15 amino acids. Here the CDR3 DNA reads TGTGCCAGCAGCGGCGGAGGGCCCACCTACAATGAGCAGTTCTTC. The encoded protein is CASSGGGPTYNEQFF.

J is TRBJ2-1 and V is TRBV28, with 9 bases identical to TRBD1. The CDR3 loop spans 14 amino acids. V dropped 6 bases and J dropped 0; count of bases not matched to a gene: 0. Germline values: CDR1 MDHEN, CDR2 SYDVKM. CDR3 sequence: CASRTGGSYNEQFF. For the CDR3, the DNA is TGTGCCAGCAGGACAGGGGGCTCCTACAATGAGCAGTTCTTC. The variable domain in full, completed from reference TRBV28 and TRBJ2-1, reads DVKVTQSSRYLVKRTGEKVFLECVQDMDHENMFWYRQDPGLGLRLIYFSYDVKMKEKGDIPEGYSVSREKKERFSLILESASTNQTSMYLCASRTGGSYNEQFFGPGTRLTVL.

V and J are TRBV20-1 and TRBJ2-1, with 12 bases fitting TRBD2. Trimming removed 3 bases from V and 6 bases from J; junction bases left unmatched: 6. Per the germline V gene, CDR1 is DFQATT and CDR2 is SNEGSKA (reference sequence). The CDR3 length is 15 residues. The CDR3 here is CSASRRTSGTNEQFF. CDR3 DNA: TGCAGTGCTAGTCGTAGGACTAGCGGGACCAATGAGCAGTTCTTC.

V and J are TRBV7-3 and TRBJ2-3; maybe TRBD2 (6 bases). This CDR3 spans 16 amino acids. Germline-derived CDR1 and CDR2 are SGHTA and FQGTGA. V was trimmed by 5 bases and J by 2 bases, leaving 17 bases between them. The CDR3 sequence is CASSLGGEDPTDTQYF. CDR3 nucleotides: TGTGCCAGCAGCCTTGGAGGGGAGGACCCCACAGATACGCAGTATTTT. The full variable domain, rest sourced from reference TRBV7-3 and TRBJ2-3, is GAGVSQTPSNKVTEKGKYVELRCDPISGHTALYWYRQSLGQGPEFLIYFQGTGAADDSGLPNDRFFAVRPEGSVSTLKIQRTERGDSAVYLCASSLGGEDPTDTQYFGPGTRLTVL.

A few counts support this clonotype. The gene calls are TRBV27 and TRBJ2-2; no clear D. The CDR3 runs 15 residues. Between the trimmed V and J ends, which lost 1 base and 3 bases, there was a span of 9 bases. Germline V lookup: CDR1 MNHEY, CDR2 SMNVEV (reference sequence). The CDR3 protein is CASSLYQQDTGELFF. For the CDR3, the DNA is TGTGCCAGCAGTTTATACCAGCAGGACACCGGGGAGCTGTTTTTT.

The chain has TRBV10-3 and TRBJ2-3; no definite D call. Trimming took 4 bases from V and 6 from J, leaving 8 bases between them. The CDR3 length is 12 residues. The germline V gene encodes CDR1 ENHRY and CDR2 SYGVKD. The CDR3 DNA is TGTGCCATCAGTGTTTCGCGGGATACGCAGTATTTT. Amino acid sequence: CAISVSRDTQYF.

V usage is TRBV2 and J usage is TRBJ2-7, with D perhaps matching TRBD2 (6 bases). CDR1 is SNHLY, CDR2 FYNNEI, per germline. There are 15 residues in the CDR3. Trimming pared 6 bases from V and 1 base from J, leaving 16 bases between. The CDR3 nucleotides are TGTGCCAGCAGCGAGGGATCGGGAGTTTCCTACGAGCAGTACTTC. Its protein product is CASSEGSGVSYEQYF.

The table lists this clonotype with a few counts. The chain recombines TRBV15 with TRBJ2-3; 9 bases agree with TRBD1. Per germline, CDR1 LNHNV and CDR2 YYDKDF (reference sequence). This CDR3 is 17 amino acids long. After removal of 1 base from V and 2 bases from J, the junction contained 7 bases not matched to a gene. CDR3 region: CATSRAPGTGITDTQYF. The CDR3 DNA is TGTGCCACCAGCAGAGCCCCCGGGACAGGGATCACAGATACGCAGTATTTT. Full variable domain (outside the CDR3, taken from reference TRBV15 and TRBJ2-3): DAMVIQNPRYQVTQFGKPVTLSCSQTLNHNVMYWYQQKSSQAPKLLFHYYDKDFNNEADTPDNFQSRRPNTSFCFLDIRSPGLGDTAMYLCATSRAPGTGITDTQYFGPGTRLTVL.

The rearrangement links TRBV15 to TRBJ2-1; the D gene is possibly TRBD1 (5 bases). The CDR3 sequence is 14 residues long. V was clipped by 5 bases and J by 4 bases, with 12 bases between them. Germline V CDR1 and CDR2: LNHNV, YYDKDF (reference sequence). The CDR3 here is CATSWTRQYNEQFF. In nucleotides, the CDR3 is TGTGCCACCAGCTGGACCCGACAGTACAATGAGCAGTTCTTC.

This clonotype came up a few times. The chain employs TRBV5-1 and TRBJ2-3; D assignment may be TRBD1 or TRBD2 (6 bases each). V was cut by 4 bases and J by 2 bases, with 14 bases left in between. The CDR3 has 15 amino acids. Germline V CDR1 and CDR2: SGHRS, YFSETQ. CDR3: CASSGRRGITDTQYF. The CDR3 DNA reads as TGCGCCAGCAGCGGGAGGAGGGGGATCACAGATACGCAGTATTTT.

This clonotype was seen more than once but under ten times. The chain links TRBV7-3 to TRBJ2-3; D call uncertain. The CDR3 has 14 residues. CDR1 is SGHTA, CDR2 FQGTGA, per germline. Deletions cut 5 bases from V and 2 bases from J, with 11 bases between. Here the CDR3 DNA reads TGTGCCAGCAGCCTCGGACCCTTCACAGATACGCAGTATTTT. Translation: CASSLGPFTDTQYF.

The chain is built from TRBV18 and TRBJ2-3, with D possibly being TRBD1 or TRBD2 (5 bases each). CDR3 length: 16 amino acids. V gave up 3 bases and J gave up 0 bases, with 13 bases separating them. Germline CDR1 KGHSH, CDR2 LQKENI. CDR3 in amino acids: CASSPSGHVSTDTQYF. The CDR3 DNA follows: TGTGCCAGCTCACCGTCGGGGCACGTAAGCACAGATACGCAGTATTTT.

This clonotype was seen more than once but under ten times. The V and J genes are TRBV5-6 and TRBJ2-5; D not certain. The length of the CDR3 is 14 residues. In germline, CDR1 is SGHDT, CDR2 YYEEEE. V was cut by 2 bases and J by 2 bases, with 10 bases left in between. The CDR3 region has the DNA TGTGCCAGCAGCTTCCGACCATATCAAGAGACCCAGTACTTC. As protein: CASSFRPYQETQYF. Filled out from reference TRBV5-6 and TRBJ2-5, the complete variable domain reads DAGVTQSPTHLIKTRGQQVTLRCSPKSGHDTVSWYQQALGQGPQFIFQYYEEEERQRGNFPDRFSGHQFPNYSSELNVNALLLGDSALYLCASSFRPYQETQYFGPGTRLLVL.

The chain employs TRBV7-9 and TRBJ2-1; D not certain. V was cut by 6 bases and J by 5 bases, with 8 bases left in between. The CDR3 runs to 12 residues. Germline CDR1 reads SEHNR; CDR2 reads FQNEAQ (reference sequence). The DNA of the CDR3 is TGTGCCAGCAGAGACTTGGACAATGAGCAGTTCTTC. Protein: CASRDLDNEQFF.

This chain links TRBV24-1 with TRBJ2-1, with TRBD2 matching 8 bases. Germline V lookup: CDR1 KGHDR, CDR2 SFDVKD. The CDR3 has 16 amino acids. Germline trimming cut 5 bases from V and 0 bases from J; bases unmatched to any gene: 5. In nucleotides, the CDR3 is TGTGCCACCAGTGCCCGCGGGGGGAGCTCCTACAATGAGCAGTTCTTC. Protein: CATSARGGSSYNEQFF.

This clonotype was counted only a few times. CDR3 residues: CASSGGTSGFRAGELFF. The DNA of the CDR3 is TGCGCCAGCAGCGGCGGGACTAGCGGATTTCGGGCCGGGGAGCTGTTTTTT. The chain combines TRBV5-1 with TRBJ2-2; 11 bases are shared with TRBD2. Germline CDR1 reads SGHRS; CDR2 reads YFSETQ. CDR3 length: 17 amino acids. The V segment lost 4 bases and the J segment 6 bases; nucleotides outside the gene matches: 11.

The chain combines TRBV20-1 with TRBJ2-2; the match to TRBD2 covers 11 bases. The CDR3 has 14 residues. From germline, CDR1 is DFQATT and CDR2 SNEGSKA (reference sequence). The V gene end was trimmed by 6 bases and the J gene end by 3 bases; junction bases not matched to a gene: 3. The CDR3 bases are TGCAGTGCCTTACTAGCGGGAGACACCGGGGAGCTGTTTTTT. It yields the protein CSALLAGDTGELFF.

The chain employs TRBV29-1 and TRBJ2-7, with D uncertain. The V end was cut by 4 bases, the J end by 3 bases, with 10 bases between. The CDR3 runs to 12 residues. Looked up from germline, CDR1 is SQVTM and CDR2 is ANQGSEA. CDR3 coding DNA: TGCAGCGTTGGTTTGGGGATCTACGAGCAGTACTTC. This gives the protein CSVGLGIYEQYF.

Only a few counts were recorded for this clonotype. The rearrangement joins TRBV24-1 to TRBJ2-1; TRBD1 or TRBD2 may be the D gene (5 bases each). The CDR3 loop spans 18 amino acids. Trimming pared 3 bases from V and 3 bases from J, leaving 20 bases between. Per the germline V gene, CDR1 is KGHDR and CDR2 is SFDVKD. The CDR3 here is CATSDEGSTTWNYNEQFF. The DNA of the CDR3 is TGTGCCACCAGTGATGAGGGGAGTACAACGTGGAACTACAATGAGCAGTTCTTC.

The V and J genes are TRBV9 and TRBJ1-5; D is possibly TRBD1 (6 bases). V was trimmed by 4 bases and J by 3 bases, leaving 11 bases between them. Per germline, CDR1 SGDLS and CDR2 YYNGEE. This CDR3 region has 14 residues. CDR3 in amino acids: CASSPQGYNQPQHF. Written as DNA, the CDR3 is TGTGCCAGCAGCCCGCAGGGGTACAATCAGCCCCAGCATTTT.

The chain joins TRBV9 to TRBJ2-3, with TRBD2 matching over 13 bases. This CDR3 is built from 19 residues. The V gene end was trimmed by 3 bases and the J gene end by 2 bases; junction bases not matched to a gene: 12. Per the germline V gene, CDR1 is SGDLS and CDR2 is YYNGEE. CDR3 residues: CASSESTSGRTTPTDTQYF. The CDR3 DNA follows: TGTGCCAGCAGCGAGTCGACTAGCGGGAGGACCACCCCCACAGATACGCAGTATTTT.

The chain recombines TRBV6-1 with TRBJ2-7, with 8 nucleotides matching TRBD1. This CDR3 spans 15 amino acids. CDR1 and CDR2 (germline): MNHNS, SASEGT. With V trimmed by 6 bases and J by 1 base, 8 bases remained unmatched. The DNA for the CDR3 is TGTGCCAGCAGCCCGCCCCAGGGGGCGTCCTACGAGCAGTACTTC. Translated, it gives CASSPPQGASYEQYF.

The rearrangement joins TRBV20-1 to TRBJ2-4, with 14 bases lining up with TRBD2. Germline values: CDR1 DFQATT, CDR2 SNEGSKA (reference sequence). This CDR3 is 19 amino acids long. With 5 bases clipped from V and 3 bases from J, the junction kept 15 bases outside the gene matches. CDR3 coding DNA: TGCAGTGCTCCCTCGACTAGCGGGAGGGCCACCCCCTTCAAAAACATTCAGTACTTC. Translation gives CSAPSTSGRATPFKNIQYF.

This clonotype was counted between two and nine times. The chain employs TRBV12-3 or TRBV12-4 and TRBJ2-2; D may match TRBD1 or TRBD2 (6 bases each). CDR3 length equals 15 residues. The germline V and J ends were trimmed by 5 bases and 6 bases, with 16 bases remaining between them. In nucleotides, the CDR3 is TGTGCCAGCAGTGAACCGGGGGCAGTCCCCGGGGAGCTGTTTTTT. Protein product: CASSEPGAVPGELFF.

The CDR3 region has the DNA TGCAGCGTCCCTGGTGGGTCCTCTATGGCTTTCTTT. This sequence encodes CSVPGGSSMAFF. This chain links TRBV29-1 with TRBJ1-1; D not certain. Trimming shortened V by 6 bases and J by 11 bases, and 19 bases separated the two germline ends. The germline gives CDR1 SQVTM, CDR2 ANQGSEA. The CDR3 has 12 residues. The complete variable domain, with remaining parts taken from reference TRBV29-1 and TRBJ1-1, reads SAVISQKPSRDICQRGTSLTIQCQVDSQVTMMFWYRQQPGQSLTLIATANQGSEATYESGFVIDKFPISRPNLTFSTLTVSNMSPEDSSIYLCSVPGGSSMAFFGQGTRLTVV.

The chain joins TRBV28 to TRBJ2-1; D is possibly TRBD1 (5 bases). Trimming removed 4 bases from V and 8 bases from J, with 9 bases in between. The CDR3 has 12 residues. Germline lookup yields CDR1 MDHEN and CDR2 SYDVKM. CDR3 sequence: CASSWGFYEQFF. The CDR3 DNA reads TGTGCCAGCAGTTGGGGCTTCTATGAGCAGTTCTTC.

The sample holds many counts of this clonotype. CDR3: CSAPSGTGSREEQFF. The CDR3 DNA reads as TGCAGTGCACCTTCCGGGACTGGTTCAAGGGAGGAGCAGTTCTTC. The V and J genes are TRBV20-1 and TRBJ2-1, with D possibly being TRBD2 (6 bases). V shed 6 bases and J shed 10 bases, with 25 bases lying between them. The CDR3 has 15 amino acids. The germline V gene encodes CDR1 DFQATT and CDR2 SNEGSKA (reference sequence).